Reported below is one T cell receptor beta chain. What it binds is not known. These data are taken from a study of beta chain features in type 1 diabetes. Germline V gene data show CDR1 as MNHEY and CDR2 as SMNVEV (reference sequence). Germline trimming cut 3 bases from V and 3 bases from J; bases unmatched to any gene: 14. CDR3 length: 19 residues. Study-wide points: All four CD4+ subsets from Type 1 diabetes patients carried moderately but significantly shorter TCRB CDR3s. Individuals with type 1 diabetes displayed fewer insertions and more deletions at VDJ junctions. Researchers reported that naive, central memory and Treg TCRB repertoires appeared more similar in patients than in healthy donors.

The entirety of the isolated RNA underwent reverse transcription, so expressed TCRB transcripts were sequenced. The method was immunoSEQ multiplex PCR; TCRdb's version includes in-frame clones alone and lacks a portion of them. The profile shows 350,000 to 450,000 clones, approximately 13% of them singletons. The sequence came from a man aged 25-45 years in good health. The chain carries TRBV27 and TRBJ2-1, with TRBD2 identical over 10 bases. The source material was naive CD4+ T cells from blood. CDR3 in DNA: TGTGCCAGCAGTTTGACTGTTCCCGGACTAGCGGTAATCTACAATGAGCAGTTCTTC. The encoded protein is CASSLTVPGLAVIYNEQFF.